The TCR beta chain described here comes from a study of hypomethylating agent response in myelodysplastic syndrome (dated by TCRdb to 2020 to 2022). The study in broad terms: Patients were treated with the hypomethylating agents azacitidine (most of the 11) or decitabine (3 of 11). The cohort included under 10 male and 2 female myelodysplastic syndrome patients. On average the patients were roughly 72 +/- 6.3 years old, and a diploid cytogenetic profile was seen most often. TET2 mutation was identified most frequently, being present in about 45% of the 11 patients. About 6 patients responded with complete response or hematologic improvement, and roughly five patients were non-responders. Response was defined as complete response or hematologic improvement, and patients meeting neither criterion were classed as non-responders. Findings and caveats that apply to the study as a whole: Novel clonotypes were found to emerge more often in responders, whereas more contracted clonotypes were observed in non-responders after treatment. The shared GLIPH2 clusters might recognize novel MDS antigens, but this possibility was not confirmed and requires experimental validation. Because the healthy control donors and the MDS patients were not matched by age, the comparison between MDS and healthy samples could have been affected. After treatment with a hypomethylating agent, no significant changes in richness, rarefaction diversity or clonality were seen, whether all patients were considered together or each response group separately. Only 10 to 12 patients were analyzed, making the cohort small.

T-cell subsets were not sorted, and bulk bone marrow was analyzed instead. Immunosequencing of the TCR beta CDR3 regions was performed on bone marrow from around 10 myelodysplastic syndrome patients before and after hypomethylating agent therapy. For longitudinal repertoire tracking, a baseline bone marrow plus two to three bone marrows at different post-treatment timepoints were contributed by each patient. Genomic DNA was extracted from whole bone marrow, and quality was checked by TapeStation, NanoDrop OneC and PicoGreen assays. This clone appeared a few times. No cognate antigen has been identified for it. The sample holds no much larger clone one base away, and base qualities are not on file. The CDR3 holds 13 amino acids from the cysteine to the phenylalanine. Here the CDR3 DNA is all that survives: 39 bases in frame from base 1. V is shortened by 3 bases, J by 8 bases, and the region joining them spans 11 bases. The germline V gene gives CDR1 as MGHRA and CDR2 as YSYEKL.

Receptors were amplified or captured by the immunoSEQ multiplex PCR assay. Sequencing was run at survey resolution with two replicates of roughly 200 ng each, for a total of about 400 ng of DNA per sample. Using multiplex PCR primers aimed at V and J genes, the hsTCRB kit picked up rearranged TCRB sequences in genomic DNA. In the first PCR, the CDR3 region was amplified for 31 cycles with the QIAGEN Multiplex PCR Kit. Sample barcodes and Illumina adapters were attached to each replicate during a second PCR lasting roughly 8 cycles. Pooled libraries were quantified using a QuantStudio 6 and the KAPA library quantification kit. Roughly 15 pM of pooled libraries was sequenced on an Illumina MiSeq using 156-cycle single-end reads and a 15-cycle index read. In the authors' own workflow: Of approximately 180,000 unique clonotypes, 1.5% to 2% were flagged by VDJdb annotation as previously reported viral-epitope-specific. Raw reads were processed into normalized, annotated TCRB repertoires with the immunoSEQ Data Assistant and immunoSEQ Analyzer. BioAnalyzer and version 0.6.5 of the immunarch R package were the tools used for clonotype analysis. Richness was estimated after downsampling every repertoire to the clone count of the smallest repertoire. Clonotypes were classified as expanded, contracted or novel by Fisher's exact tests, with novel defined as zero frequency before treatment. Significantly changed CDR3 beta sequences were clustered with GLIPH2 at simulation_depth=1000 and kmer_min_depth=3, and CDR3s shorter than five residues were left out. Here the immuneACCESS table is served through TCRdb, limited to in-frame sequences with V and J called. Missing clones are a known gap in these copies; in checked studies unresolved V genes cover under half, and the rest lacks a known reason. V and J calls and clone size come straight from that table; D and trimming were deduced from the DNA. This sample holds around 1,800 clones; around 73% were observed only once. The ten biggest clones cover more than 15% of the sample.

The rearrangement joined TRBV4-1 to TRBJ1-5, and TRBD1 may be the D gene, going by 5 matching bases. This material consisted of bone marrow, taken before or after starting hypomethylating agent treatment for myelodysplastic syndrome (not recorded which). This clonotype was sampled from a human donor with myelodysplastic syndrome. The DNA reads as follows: TGCGCCAGCAGCCATGGGACGAGGGAGCCCCAGCATTTT. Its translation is CASSHGTREPQHF.